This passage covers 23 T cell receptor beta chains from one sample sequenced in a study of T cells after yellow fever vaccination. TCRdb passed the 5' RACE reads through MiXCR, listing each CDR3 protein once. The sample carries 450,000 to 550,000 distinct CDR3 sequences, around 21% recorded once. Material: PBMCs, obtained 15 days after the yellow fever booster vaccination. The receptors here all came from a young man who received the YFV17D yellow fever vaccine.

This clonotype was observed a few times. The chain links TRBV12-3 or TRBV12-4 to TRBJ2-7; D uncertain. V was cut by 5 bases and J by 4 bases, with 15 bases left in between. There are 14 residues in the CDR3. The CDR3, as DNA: TGTGCCAGCAGTACCCCAAACCCCCCGTACGAGCAGTACTTC. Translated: CASSTPNPPYEQYF.

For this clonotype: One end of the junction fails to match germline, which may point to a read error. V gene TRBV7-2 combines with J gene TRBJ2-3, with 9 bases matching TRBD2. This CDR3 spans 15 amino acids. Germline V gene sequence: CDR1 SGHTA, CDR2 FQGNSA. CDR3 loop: CASSVAGVNTDTQYF. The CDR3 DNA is TGTGCCAGCAGCGTAGCGGGAGTTAACACAGATACGCAGTATTTT.

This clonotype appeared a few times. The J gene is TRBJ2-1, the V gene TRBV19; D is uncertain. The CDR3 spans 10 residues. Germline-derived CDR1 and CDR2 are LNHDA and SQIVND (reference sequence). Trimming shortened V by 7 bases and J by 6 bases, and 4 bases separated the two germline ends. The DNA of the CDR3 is TGTGCCAGTAATGGCAATGAGCAGTTCTTC. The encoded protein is CASNGNEQFF.

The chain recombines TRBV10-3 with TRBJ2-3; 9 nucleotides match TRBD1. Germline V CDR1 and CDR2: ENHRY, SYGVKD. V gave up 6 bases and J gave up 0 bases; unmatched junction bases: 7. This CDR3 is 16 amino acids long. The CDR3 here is CAISNTGTGSTDTQYF. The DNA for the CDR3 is TGTGCCATCAGCAATACCGGGACAGGGAGCACAGATACGCAGTATTTT.

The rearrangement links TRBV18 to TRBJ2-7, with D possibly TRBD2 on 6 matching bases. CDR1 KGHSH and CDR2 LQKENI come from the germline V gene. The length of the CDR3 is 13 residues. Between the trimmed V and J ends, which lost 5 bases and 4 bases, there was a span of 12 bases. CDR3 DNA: TGTGCCAGCTCAGCCACGCGGGGATACGAGCAGTACTTC. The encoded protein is CASSATRGYEQYF.

This chain's CDR3 is CASSLMLAGVYEQYF. Here the CDR3 DNA reads TGTGCCAGCAGTTTAATGCTAGCGGGAGTCTACGAGCAGTACTTC. J is TRBJ2-7 and V is TRBV12-3 or TRBV12-4; 10 nucleotides line up with TRBD2. The V and J ends lost 2 bases and 3 bases, in that order; junction bases with no gene match: 4. This CDR3 spans 15 amino acids.

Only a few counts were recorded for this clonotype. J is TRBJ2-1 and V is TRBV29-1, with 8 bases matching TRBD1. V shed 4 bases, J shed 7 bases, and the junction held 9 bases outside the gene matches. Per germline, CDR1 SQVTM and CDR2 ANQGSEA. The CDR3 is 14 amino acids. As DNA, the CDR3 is TGCAGCGTTGTTGGGGACAGGTCAAGTAATGAGCAGTTCTTC. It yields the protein CSVVGDRSSNEQFF.

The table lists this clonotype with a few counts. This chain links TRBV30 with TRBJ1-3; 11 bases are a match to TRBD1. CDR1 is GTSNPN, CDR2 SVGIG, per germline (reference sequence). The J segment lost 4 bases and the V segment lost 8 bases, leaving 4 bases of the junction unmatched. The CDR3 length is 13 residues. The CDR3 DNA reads TGTGCCAGCGGGACAGGGGGAGGAAACACCATATATTTT. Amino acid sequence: CASGTGGGNTIYF. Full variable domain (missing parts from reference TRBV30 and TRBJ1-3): SQTIHQWPATLVQPVGSPLSLECTVEGTSNPNLYWYRQAAGRGLQLLFYSVGIGQISSEVPQNLSASRPQDRQFILSSKKLLLSDSGFYLCASGTGGGNTIYFGEGSWLTVV.

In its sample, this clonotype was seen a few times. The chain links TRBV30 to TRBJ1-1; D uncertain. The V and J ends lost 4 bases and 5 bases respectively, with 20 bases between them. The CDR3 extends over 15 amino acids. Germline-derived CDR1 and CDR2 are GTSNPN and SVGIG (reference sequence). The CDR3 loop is CAWNLLAGSKTEAFF. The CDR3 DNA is TGTGCCTGGAATCTTCTTGCGGGGTCTAAAACTGAAGCTTTCTTT.

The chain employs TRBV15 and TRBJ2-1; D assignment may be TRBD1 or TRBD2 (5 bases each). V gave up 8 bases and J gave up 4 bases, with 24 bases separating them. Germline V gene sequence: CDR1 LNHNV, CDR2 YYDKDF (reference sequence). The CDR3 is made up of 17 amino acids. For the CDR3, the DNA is TGTGCCACCGAAGGGGCGGATTTGGGACGGGGATACAATGAGCAGTTCTTC. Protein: CATEGADLGRGYNEQFF.

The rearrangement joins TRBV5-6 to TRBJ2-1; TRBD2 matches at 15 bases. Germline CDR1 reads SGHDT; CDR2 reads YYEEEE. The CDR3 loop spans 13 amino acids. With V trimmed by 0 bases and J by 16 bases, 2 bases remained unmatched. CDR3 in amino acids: CASSLGTSGRGFF. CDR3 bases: TGTGCCAGCAGCTTGGGGACTAGCGGGAGGGGCTTCTTC.

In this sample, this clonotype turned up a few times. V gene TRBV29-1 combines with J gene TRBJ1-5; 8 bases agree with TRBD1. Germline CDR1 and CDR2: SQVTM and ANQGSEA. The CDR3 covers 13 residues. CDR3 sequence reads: CSVRGPRGEPQHF. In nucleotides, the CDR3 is TGCAGTGTCAGGGGGCCCCGAGGGGAGCCCCAGCATTTT.

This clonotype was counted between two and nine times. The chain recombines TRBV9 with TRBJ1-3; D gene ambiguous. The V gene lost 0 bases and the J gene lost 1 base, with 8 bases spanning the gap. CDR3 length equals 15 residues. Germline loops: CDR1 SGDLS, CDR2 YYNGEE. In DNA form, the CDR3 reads TGTGCCAGCAGCGTAGCATACGGGTCTGGAAACACCATATATTTT. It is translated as CASSVAYGSGNTIYF.

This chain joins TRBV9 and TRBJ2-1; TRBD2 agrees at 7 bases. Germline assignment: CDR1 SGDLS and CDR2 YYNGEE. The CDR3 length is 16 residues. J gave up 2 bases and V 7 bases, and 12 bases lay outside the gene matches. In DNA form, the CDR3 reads TGTGCCAGCGCCACACGCGGGAGCCTCACCTACAATGAGCAGTTCTTC. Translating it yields CASATRGSLTYNEQFF.

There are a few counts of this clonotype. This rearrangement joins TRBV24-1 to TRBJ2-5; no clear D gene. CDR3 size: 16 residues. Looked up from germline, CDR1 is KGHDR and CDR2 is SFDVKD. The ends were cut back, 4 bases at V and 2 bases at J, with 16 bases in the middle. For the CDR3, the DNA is TGTGCCACCAGTGACACAAGGACCCGCTTTCAAGAGACCCAGTACTTC. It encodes CATSDTRTRFQETQYF.

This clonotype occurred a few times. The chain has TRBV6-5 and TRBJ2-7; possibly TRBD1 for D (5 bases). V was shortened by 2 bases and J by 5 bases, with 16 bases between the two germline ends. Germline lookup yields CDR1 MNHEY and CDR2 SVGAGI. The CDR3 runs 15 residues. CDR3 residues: CASSYTDSLSNEQYF. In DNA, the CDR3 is TGTGCCAGCAGTTACACCGACAGTCTATCAAACGAGCAGTACTTC.

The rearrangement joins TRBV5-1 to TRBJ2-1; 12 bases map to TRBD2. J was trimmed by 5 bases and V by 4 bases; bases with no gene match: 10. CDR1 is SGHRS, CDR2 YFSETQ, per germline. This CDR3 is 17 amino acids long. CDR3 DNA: TGCGCCAGCAGCAGGAGACTAGCGGGAGTTCCCCACAATGAGCAGTTCTTC. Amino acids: CASSRRLAGVPHNEQFF. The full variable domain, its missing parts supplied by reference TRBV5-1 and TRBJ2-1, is KAGVTQTPRYLIKTRGQQVTLSCSPISGHRSVSWYQQTPGQGLQFLFEYFSETQRNKGNFPGRFSGRQFSNSRSEMNVSTLELGDSALYLCASSRRLAGVPHNEQFFGPGTRLTVL.

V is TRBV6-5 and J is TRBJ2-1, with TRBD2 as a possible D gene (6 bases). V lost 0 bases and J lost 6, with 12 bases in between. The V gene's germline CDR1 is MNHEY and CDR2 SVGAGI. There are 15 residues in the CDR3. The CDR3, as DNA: TGTGCCAGCAGTTACTCGGAGGGGCTCATCAATGAGCAGTTCTTC. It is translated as CASSYSEGLINEQFF.

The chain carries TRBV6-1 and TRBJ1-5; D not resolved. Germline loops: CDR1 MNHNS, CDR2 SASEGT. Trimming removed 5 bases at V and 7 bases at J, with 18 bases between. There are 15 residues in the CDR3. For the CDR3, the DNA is TGTGCCAGCAGTCGGGAAGGAAGGTCGGGACAGCCCCAGCATTTT. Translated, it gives CASSREGRSGQPQHF.

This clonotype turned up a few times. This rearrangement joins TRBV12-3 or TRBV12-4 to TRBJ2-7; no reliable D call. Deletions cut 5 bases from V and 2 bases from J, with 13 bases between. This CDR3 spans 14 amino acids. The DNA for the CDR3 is TGTGCCAGCAGTGTTAGGGTCGATACCTACGAGCAGTACTTC. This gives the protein CASSVRVDTYEQYF.

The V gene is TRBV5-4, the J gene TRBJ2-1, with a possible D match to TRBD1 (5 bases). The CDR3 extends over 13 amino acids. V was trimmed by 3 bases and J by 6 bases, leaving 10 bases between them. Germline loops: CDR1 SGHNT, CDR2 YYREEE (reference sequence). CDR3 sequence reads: CASSSGGANEQFF. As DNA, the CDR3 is TGTGCCAGCAGCTCCGGTGGGGCCAATGAGCAGTTCTTC.

The CDR3 DNA follows: TGCGCCAGCAGCCAATGGGGGGCAGATACGCAGTATTTT. Translating gives CASSQWGADTQYF. The chain employs TRBV4-1 and TRBJ2-3; possible D gene TRBD2, 6 bases. The CDR3 runs to 13 residues. Trimming stripped 2 bases from V and 4 bases from J, with 7 bases between. Per germline, CDR1 MGHRA and CDR2 YSYEKL.

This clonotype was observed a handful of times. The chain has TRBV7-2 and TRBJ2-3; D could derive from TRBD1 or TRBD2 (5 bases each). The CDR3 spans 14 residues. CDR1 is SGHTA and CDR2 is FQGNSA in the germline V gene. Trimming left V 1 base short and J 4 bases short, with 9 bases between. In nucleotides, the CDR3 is TGTGCCAGCAGCTTAGTGACGGGGCCAGATACGCAGTATTTT. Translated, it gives CASSLVTGPDTQYF.